This TCR beta chain is drawn from a study of T cells in Graves' hyperthyroidism and ophthalmopathy. Findings and limits, study-wide: Most expanded thyroid clonotypes above 0.001 also appeared in blood.

Remarks on this clonotype: Its antigen is not known. The junction differs from germline at one of its ends, possibly a read error.

Every diagnosis used clinical symptoms, serum thyroxine and TRAb, thyroid ultrasound and orbital computed tomography. This sample holds PBMCs from roughly 10 ml fresh peripheral blood. Per germline, CDR1 SEHNR and CDR2 FQNEAQ (reference sequence). The CDR3 sequence is 15 residues long. The TCR beta CDR3 regions underwent amplification using RNA transcripts as the source. A set of HTBI primers served as the primers for a first-round RT-PCR of the TCR CDR3. TCRdb called the multiplex PCR reads again in MiXCR, with one record for every CDR3 protein. The sample records under 130,000 distinct CDR3 sequences, around 50% being singletons.

The TCR comes from a man between 40 and 49 years old with Graves' hyperthyroidism. The sample taken for sequencing was blood. V usage is TRBV7-9 and J usage is TRBJ2-7; no definite D call. DNA of the CDR3: TGTGCGAGCAGCTTAGGACGAGCGCTCTCCTACGAGCGGTACTTC. This codes for CASSLGRALSYERYF.